This TCR beta chain was captured in a study of blood T cell repertoires in COVID-19 (TCRdb year 2020). Background for the entire study: Samples covering the acute and convalescent phases of COVID-19 were provided by collaborators in the United States, Italy and Spain. The repertoires were made available in a free public database intended to serve as a resource for research on the immune response to SARS-CoV-2. Where available, HLA class I and class II types were taken from metadata supplied by the sample provider and were not determined by assay-based typing. Nearly every sample came with metadata listing a de-identified subject ID, COVID-19 status, age in years and sex. Samples were obtained from the ongoing ImmuneRACE study (first 160 participants) and from 1,254 subjects provided by 6 global collaborators. The prospective study material was composed of cDNA or gDNA derived from T cells, B-cell-depleted T cells, or PBMCs. Deeply sampled blood TCRbeta repertoires from subjects exposed to, actively infected with, or recovered from COVID-19 were included in the dataset. Broad study findings and their caveats: Clinical and demographic metadata were provided uncurated, with the amount varying by source and participant.

Each collaborating institution followed its own protocols to collect whole blood in K2EDTA tubes. For TCRbeta analysis, collaborator samples were shipped as frozen whole blood, as isolated PBMCs, or as DNA extracted from either sample type. From V the trimming removes 4 bases and from J it removes 4 bases, while the gene matches leave 5 bases of the junction unaccounted for. Inclusive of the bounding cysteine and phenylalanine, the CDR3 is 14 residues long. Only the CDR3 DNA stays, 42 bases, in frame from base 1. Reading the germline V gene (reference sequence) gives CDR1 LGHDT and CDR2 YNNKEL. In its sample, this clone comes out as medium-sized (0.01 to 0.1%). Its antigen has not been determined. No base-level quality is on record; no much larger clone is a single base apart. Different DNA sequences within this sample yield the same CDR3. TCRbeta CDR3 regions were amplified from genomic DNA using the immunoSEQ Assay, a bias-controlled multiplex PCR. Turning to the authors' computational methods: Nucleated cell counts per sample were estimated from amplification of reference gene primers within the assay. To quantify the absolute abundance of each unique TCRbeta CDR3 rearrangement, sequence reads were collapsed and filtered. For each sample, productive Simpson clonality was calculated by taking the square root of Simpson's diversity index across productive rearrangements. TCRdb's version of the immuneACCESS table is confined to in-frame rearrangements and falls short of the full clone set. An unresolved V gene accounts for under half of the shortfall where checked; the remainder is of unknown origin. V and J calls and clone size are copied from that table; D and trimming were computed from the DNA. This sample lists some 150,000 clones; about 79% were detected once. Almost 10% of the sample is taken by the ten largest.

The specimen sequenced was peripheral blood. This TCR was sampled from a woman aged 50 to 65 with acute or convalescent COVID-19. The chain is assembled from TRBV3-1 (or the pseudogene TRBV3-2) and TRBJ1-2; 8 of the junction bases match TRBD1. The CDR3: CASSPRQGSYGYTF. The nucleotides are TGTGCCAGCAGCCCAAGACAGGGGTCCTATGGCTACACCTTC.